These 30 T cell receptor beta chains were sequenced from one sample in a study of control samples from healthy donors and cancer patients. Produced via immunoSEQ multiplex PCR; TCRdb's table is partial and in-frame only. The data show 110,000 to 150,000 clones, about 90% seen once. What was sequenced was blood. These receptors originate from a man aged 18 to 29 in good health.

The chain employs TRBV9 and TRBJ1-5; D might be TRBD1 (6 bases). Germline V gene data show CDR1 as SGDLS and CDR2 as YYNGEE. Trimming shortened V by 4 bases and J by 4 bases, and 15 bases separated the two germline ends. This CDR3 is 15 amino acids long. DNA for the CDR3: TGTGCCAGCAGCCCCACGGGGGCTGATAATCAGCCCCAGCATTTT. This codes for CASSPTGADNQPQHF. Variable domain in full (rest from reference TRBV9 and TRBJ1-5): DSGVTQTPKHLITATGQRVTLRCSPRSGDLSVYWYQQSLDQGLQFLIQYYNGEERAKGNILERFSAQQFPDLHSELNLSSLELGDSALYFCASSPTGADNQPQHFGDGTRLSIL.

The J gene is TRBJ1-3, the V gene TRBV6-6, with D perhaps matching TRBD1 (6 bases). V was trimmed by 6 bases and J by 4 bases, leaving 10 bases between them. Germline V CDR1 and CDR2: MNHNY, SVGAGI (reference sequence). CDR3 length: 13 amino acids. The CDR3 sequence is CASRRDIGNTIYF. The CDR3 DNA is TGTGCCAGCAGACGGGACATCGGAAACACCATATATTTT.

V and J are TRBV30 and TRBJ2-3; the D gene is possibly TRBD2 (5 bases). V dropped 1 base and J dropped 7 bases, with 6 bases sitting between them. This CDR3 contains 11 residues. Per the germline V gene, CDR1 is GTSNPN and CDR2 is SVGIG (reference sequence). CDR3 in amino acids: CAWSAGNTQYF. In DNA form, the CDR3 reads TGTGCCTGGAGTGCGGGGAATACGCAGTATTTT.

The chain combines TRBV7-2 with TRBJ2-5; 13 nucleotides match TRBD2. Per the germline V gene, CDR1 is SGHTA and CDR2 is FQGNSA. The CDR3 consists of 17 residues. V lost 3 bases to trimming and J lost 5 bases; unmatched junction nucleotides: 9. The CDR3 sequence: CASSFRLAGGVWETQYF. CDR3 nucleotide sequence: TGTGCCAGCAGCTTTCGACTAGCGGGGGGTGTATGGGAGACCCAGTACTTC.

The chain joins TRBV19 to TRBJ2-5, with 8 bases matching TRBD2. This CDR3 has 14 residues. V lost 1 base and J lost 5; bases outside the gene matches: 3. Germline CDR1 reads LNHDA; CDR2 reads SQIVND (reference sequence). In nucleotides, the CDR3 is TGTGCCAGTAGTATAGGCGGGGGGCTGGAGACCCAGTACTTC. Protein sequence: CASSIGGGLETQYF.

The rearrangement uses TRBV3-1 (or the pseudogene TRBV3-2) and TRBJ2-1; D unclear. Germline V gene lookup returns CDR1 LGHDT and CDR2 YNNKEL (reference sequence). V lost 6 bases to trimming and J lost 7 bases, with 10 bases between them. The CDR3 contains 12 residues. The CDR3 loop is CASSRIINEQFF. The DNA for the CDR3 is TGTGCCAGCAGTCGGATAATAAATGAGCAGTTCTTC.

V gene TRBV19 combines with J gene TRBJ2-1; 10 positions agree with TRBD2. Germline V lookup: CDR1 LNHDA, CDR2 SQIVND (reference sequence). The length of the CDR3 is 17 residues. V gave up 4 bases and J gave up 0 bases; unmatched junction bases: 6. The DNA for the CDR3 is TGTGCCAGTAGTAGTACTCTAGCGGGGGCCTCCTACAATGAGCAGTTCTTC. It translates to CASSSTLAGASYNEQFF.

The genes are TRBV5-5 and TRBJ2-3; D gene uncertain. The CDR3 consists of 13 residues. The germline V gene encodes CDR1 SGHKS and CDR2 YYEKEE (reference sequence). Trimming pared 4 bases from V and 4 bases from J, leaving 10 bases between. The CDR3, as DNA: TGTGCCAGCAGCCGAATTGGTGCAGATACGCAGTATTTT. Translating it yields CASSRIGADTQYF. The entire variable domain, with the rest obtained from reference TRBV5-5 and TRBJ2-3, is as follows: DAGVTQSPTHLIKTRGQQVTLRCSPISGHKSVSWYQQVLGQGPQFIFQYYEKEERGRGNFPDRFSARQFPNYSSELNVNALLLGDSALYLCASSRIGADTQYFGPGTRLTVL.

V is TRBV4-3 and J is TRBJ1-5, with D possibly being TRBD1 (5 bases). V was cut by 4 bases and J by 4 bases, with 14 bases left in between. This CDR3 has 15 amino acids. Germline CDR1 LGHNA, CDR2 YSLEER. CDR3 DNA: TGCGCCAGCAGCCCGAAGACAGCAGGGAATCAGCCCCAGCATTTT. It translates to CASSPKTAGNQPQHF.

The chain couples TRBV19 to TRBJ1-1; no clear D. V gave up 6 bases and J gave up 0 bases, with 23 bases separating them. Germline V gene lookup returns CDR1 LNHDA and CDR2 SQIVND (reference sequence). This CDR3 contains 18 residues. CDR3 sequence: CASSTVLFTAPLNTEAFF. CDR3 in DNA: TGTGCCAGTAGCACAGTCTTGTTCACAGCGCCCTTGAACACTGAAGCTTTCTTT.

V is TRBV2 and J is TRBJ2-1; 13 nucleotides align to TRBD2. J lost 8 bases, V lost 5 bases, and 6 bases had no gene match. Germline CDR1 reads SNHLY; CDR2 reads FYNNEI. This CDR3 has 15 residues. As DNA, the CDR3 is TGTGCCAGCAGTCGACTAGCGGGGGGCCAAGATGAGCAGTTCTTC. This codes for CASSRLAGGQDEQFF.

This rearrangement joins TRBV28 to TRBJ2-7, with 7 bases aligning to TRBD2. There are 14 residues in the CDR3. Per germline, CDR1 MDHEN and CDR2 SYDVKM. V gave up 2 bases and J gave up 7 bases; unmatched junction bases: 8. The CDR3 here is CASSLSSLADEQYF. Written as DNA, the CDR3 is TGTGCCAGCAGTTTAAGCTCTCTAGCGGATGAGCAGTACTTC.

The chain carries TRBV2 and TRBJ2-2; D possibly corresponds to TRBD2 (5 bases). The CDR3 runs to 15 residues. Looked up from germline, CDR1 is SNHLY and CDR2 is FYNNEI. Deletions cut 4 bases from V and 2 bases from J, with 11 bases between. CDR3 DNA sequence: TGTGCCAGCAGTGTTTCGGGGATCAACACCGGGGAGCTGTTTTTT. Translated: CASSVSGINTGELFF.

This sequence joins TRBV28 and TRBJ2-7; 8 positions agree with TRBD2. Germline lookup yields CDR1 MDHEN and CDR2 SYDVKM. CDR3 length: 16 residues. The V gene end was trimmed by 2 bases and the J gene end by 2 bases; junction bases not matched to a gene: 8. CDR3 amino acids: CASSLGGSGGTYEQYF. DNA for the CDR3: TGTGCCAGCAGTTTAGGAGGCAGCGGGGGCACCTACGAGCAGTACTTC.

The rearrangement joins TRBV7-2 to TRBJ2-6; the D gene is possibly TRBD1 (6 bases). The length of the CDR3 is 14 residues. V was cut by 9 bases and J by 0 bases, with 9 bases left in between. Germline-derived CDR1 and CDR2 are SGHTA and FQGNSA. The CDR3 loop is CARDSPSGANVLTF. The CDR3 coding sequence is TGTGCCAGGGACAGCCCCTCTGGGGCCAACGTCCTGACTTTC.

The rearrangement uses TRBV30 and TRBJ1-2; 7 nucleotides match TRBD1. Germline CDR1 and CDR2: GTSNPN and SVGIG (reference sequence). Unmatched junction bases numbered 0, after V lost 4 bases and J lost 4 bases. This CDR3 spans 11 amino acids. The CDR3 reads CAWNRGYGYTF. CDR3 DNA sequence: TGTGCCTGGAACAGGGGCTATGGCTACACCTTC.

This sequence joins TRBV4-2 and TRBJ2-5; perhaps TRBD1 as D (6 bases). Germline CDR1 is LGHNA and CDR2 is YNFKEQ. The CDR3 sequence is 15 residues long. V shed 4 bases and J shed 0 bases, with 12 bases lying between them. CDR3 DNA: TGTGCCAGCAGCCCCCTCGGACAGAACCAAGAGACCCAGTACTTC. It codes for CASSPLGQNQETQYF.

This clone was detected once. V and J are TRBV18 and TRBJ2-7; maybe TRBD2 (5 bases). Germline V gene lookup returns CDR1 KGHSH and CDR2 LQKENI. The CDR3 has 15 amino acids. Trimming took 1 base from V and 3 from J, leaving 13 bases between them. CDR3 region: CASSPLGKEVYEQYF. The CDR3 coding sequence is TGTGCCAGCTCACCACTGGGCAAGGAGGTCTACGAGCAGTACTTC.

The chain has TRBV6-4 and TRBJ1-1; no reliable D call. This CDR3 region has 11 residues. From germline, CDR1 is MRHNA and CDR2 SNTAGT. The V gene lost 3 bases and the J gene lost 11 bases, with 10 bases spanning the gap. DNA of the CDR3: TGTGCCAGCAGTGATGGGGTGGCGGCTTTCTTT. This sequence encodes CASSDGVAAFF.

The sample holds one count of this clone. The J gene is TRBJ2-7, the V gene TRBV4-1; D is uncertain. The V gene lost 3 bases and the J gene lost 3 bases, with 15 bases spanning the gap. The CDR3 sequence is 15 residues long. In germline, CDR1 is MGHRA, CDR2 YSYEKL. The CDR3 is CASSHRADSDYEQYF. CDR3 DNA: TGCGCCAGCAGCCACCGGGCAGACTCCGACTACGAGCAGTACTTC.

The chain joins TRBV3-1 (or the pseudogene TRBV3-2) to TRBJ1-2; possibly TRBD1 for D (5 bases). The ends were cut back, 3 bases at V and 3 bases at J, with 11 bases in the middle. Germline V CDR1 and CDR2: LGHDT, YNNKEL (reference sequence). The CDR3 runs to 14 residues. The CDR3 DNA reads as TGTGCCAGCAGCCAGTCGGGGGATGACTATGGCTACACCTTC. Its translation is CASSQSGDDYGYTF.

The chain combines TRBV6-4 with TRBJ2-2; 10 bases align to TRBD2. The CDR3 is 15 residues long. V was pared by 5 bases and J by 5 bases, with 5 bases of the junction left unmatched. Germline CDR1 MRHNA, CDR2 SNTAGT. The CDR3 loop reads CASSTLAGATGELFF. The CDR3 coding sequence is TGTGCCAGCAGTACGCTAGCGGGGGCTACCGGGGAGCTGTTTTTT.

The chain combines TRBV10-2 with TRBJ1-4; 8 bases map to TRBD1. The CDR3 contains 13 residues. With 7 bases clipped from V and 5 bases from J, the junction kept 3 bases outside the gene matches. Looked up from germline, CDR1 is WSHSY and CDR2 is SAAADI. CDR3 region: CASKDRGNEKLFF. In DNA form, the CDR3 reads TGCGCCAGCAAAGACAGGGGCAATGAAAAACTGTTTTTT.

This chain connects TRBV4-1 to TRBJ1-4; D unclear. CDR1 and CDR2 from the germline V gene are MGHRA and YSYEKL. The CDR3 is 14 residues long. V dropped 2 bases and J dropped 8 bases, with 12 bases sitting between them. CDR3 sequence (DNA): TGCGCCAGCAGCCAATCCCCAGGAGGCGAAAAACTGTTTTTT. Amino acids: CASSQSPGGEKLFF.

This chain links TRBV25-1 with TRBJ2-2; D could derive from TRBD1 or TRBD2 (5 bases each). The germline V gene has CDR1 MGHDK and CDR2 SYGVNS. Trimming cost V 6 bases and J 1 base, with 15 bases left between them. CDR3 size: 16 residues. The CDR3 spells CASSGTAPLNTGELFF. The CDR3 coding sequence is TGTGCCAGCAGCGGGACGGCCCCGCTGAACACCGGGGAGCTGTTTTTT.

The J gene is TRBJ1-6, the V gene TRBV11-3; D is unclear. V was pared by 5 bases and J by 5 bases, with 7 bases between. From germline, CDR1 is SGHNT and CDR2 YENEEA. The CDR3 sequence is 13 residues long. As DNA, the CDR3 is TGTGCCAGCAGCCCTCTTCATAATTCACCCCTCCACTTT. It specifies CASSPLHNSPLHF.

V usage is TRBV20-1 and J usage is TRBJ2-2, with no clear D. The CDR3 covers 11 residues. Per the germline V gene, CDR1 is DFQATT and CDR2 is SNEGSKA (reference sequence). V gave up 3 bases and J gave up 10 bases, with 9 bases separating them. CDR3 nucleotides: TGCAGTGCTAGGGTGACTCAGGAGCTGTTTTTT. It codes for CSARVTQELFF.

CDR3 DNA sequence: TGTGCCAGCAGCCCCGGACAGGGGGCGAGGGAGACCCAGTACTTC. Translating gives CASSPGQGARETQYF. This rearrangement joins TRBV11-3 to TRBJ2-5; 11 bases agree with TRBD1. The V and J ends lost 5 bases and 5 bases, in that order; junction bases with no gene match: 7. The germline gives CDR1 SGHNT, CDR2 YENEEA. CDR3 length: 15 amino acids. Variable domain in full (rest from reference TRBV11-3 and TRBJ2-5): EAGVVQSPRYKIIEKKQPVAFWCNPISGHNTLYWYLQNLGQGPELLIRYENEEAVDDSQLPKDRFSAERLKGVDSTLKIQPAELGDSAVYLCASSPGQGARETQYFGPGTRLLVL.

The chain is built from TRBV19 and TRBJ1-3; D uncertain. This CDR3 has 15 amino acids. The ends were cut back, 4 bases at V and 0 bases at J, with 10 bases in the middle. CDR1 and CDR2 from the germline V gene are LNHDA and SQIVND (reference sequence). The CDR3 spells CASSNAATSGNTIYF. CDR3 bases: TGTGCCAGTAGTAATGCAGCAACCTCTGGAAACACCATATATTTT.

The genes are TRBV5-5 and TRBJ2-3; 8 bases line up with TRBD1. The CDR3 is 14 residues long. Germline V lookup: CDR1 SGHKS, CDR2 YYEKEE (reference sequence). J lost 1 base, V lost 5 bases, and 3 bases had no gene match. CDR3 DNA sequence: TGTGCCAGCAGAACGGGACAGGGCACAGATACGCAGTATTTT. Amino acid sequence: CASRTGQGTDTQYF.